This record concerns one T cell receptor beta chain sequence. The data were obtained in a study of technical replicates of blood from a few donors. Some clones are missing from TCRdb's copy, which holds only in-frame ones; the method was immunoSEQ multiplex PCR. The sample holds around 70,000 clones, 95% to 97% seen once. Sequencing was carried out using T cells isolated from PBMCs. The receptor was derived from a human donor in good health.

The CDR3 loop is CASSQDGPQLAGLYNEQFF. The CDR3 DNA follows: TGCGCCAGCAGCCAAGATGGACCGCAGCTAGCGGGCCTCTACAATGAGCAGTTCTTC. The rearrangement joins TRBV4-3 to TRBJ2-1; 8 bases align to TRBD2. Trimming removed 0 bases from V and 3 bases from J; junction bases left unmatched: 13. The CDR3 contains 19 residues. Germline V gene sequence: CDR1 LGHNA, CDR2 YSLEER.